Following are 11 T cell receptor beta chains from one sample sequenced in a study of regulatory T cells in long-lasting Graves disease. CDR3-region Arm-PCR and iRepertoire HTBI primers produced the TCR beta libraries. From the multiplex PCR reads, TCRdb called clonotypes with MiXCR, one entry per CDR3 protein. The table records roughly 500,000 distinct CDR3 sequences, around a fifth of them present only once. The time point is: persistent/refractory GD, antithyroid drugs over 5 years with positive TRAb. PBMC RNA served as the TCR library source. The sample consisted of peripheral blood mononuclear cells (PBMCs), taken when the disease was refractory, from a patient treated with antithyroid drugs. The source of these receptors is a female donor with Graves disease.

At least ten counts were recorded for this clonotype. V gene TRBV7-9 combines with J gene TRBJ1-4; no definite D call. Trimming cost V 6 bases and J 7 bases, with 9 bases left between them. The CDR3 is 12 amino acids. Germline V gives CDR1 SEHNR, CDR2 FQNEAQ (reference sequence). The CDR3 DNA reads TGTGCCAGCAGTACGGGAGGTGAAAAACTGTTTTTT. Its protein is CASSTGGEKLFF.

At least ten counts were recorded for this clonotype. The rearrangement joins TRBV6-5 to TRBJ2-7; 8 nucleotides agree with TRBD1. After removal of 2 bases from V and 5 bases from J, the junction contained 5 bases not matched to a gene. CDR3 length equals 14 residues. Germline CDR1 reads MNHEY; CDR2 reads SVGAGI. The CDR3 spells CASSYADRGHEQYF. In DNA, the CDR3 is TGTGCCAGCAGTTACGCCGACAGGGGACACGAGCAGTACTTC.

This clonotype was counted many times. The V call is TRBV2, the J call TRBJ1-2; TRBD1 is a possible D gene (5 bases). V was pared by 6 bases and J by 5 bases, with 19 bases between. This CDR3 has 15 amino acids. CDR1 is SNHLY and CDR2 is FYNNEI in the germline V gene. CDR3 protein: CASSGVGAGIYGYTF. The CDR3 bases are TGTGCCAGCAGCGGAGTGGGCGCAGGGATTTATGGCTACACCTTC.

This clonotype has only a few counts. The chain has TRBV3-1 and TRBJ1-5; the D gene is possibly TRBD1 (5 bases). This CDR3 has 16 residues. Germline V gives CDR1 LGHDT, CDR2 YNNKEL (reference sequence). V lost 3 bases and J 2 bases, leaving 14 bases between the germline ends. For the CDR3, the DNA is TGTGCCAGCAGCCAGAACGGACATGGAGGCAATCAGCCCCAGCATTTT. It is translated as CASSQNGHGGNQPQHF.

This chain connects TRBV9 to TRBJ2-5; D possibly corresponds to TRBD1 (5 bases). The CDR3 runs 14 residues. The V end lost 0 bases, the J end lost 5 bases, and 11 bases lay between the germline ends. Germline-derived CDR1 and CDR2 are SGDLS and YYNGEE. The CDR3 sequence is CASSVGGADETQYF. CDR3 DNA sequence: TGTGCCAGCAGCGTAGGTGGGGCTGACGAGACCCAGTACTTC.

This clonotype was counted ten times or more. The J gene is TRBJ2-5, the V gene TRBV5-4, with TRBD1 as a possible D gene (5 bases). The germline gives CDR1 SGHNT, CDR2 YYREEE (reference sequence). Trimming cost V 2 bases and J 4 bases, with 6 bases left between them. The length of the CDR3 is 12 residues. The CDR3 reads CASSFQGETQYF. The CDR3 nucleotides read TGTGCCAGCAGCTTTCAGGGAGAGACCCAGTACTTC.

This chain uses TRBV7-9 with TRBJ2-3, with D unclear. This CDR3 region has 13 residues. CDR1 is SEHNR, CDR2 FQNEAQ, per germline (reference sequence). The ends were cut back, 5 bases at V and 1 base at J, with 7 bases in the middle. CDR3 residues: CASSGGGTDTQYF. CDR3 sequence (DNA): TGTGCCAGCAGCGGTGGGGGCACAGATACGCAGTATTTT.

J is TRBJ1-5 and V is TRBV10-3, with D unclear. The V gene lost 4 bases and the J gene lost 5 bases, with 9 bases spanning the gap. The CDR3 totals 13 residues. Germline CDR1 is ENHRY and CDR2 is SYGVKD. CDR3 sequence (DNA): TGTGCCATCAGTGCCGAACCCGATCAGCCCCAGCATTTT. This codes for CAISAEPDQPQHF.

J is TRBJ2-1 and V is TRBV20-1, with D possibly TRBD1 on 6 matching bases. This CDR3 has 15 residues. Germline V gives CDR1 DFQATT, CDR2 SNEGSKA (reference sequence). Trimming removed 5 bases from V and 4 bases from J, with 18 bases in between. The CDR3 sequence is CSADRQASTYNEQFF. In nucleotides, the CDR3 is TGCAGTGCTGATCGACAGGCGTCTACATACAATGAGCAGTTCTTC.

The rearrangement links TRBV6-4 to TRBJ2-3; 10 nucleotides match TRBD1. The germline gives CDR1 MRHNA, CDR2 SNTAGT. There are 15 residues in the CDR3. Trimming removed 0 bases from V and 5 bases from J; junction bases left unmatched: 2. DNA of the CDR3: TGTGCCAGCAGTGACTCGGGACAGGGGTTAGATACGCAGTATTTT. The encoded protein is CASSDSGQGLDTQYF.

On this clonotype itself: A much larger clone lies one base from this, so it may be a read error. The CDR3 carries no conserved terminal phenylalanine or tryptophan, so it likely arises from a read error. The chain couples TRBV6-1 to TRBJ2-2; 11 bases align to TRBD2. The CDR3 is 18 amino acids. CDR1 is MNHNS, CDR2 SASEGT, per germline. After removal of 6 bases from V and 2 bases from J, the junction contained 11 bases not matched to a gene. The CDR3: CASRPQVGLADNTGELFS. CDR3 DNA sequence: TGTGCCAGCAGACCACAAGTGGGACTAGCGGACAACACCGGGGAGCTGTTTTCT.